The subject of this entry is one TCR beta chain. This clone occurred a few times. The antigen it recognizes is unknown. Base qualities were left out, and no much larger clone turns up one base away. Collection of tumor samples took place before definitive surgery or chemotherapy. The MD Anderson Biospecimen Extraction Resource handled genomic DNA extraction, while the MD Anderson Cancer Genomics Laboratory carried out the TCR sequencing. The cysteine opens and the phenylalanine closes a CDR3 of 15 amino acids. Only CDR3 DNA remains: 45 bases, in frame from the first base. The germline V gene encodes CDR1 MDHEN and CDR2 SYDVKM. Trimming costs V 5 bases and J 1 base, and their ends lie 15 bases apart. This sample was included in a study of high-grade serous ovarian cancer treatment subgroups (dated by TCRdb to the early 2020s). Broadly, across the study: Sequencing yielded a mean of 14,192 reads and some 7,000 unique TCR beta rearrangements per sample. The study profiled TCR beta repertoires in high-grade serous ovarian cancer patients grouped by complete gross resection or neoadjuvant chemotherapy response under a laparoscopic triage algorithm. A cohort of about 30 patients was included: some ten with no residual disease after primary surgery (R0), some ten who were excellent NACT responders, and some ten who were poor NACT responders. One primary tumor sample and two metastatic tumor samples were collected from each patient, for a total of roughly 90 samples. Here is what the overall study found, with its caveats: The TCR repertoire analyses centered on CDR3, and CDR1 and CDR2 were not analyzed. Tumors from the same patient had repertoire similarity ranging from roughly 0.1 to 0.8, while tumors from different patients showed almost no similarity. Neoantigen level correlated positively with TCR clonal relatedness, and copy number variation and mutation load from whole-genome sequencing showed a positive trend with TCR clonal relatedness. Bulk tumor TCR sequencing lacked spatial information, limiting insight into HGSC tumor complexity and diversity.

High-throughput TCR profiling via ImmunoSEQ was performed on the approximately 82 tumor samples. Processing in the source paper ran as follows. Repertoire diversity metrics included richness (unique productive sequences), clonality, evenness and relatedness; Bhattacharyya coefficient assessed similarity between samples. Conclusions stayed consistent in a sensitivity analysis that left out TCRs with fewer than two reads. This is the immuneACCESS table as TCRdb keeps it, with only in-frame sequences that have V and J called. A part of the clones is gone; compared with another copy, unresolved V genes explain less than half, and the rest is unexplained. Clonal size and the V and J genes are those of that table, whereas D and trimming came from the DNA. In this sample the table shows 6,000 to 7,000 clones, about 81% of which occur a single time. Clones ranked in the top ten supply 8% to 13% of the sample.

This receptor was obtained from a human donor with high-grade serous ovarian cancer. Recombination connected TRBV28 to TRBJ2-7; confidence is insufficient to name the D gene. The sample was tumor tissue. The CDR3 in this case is CASSIETRPSYEQYF. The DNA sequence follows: TGTGCCAGCAGTATCGAGACGAGACCTTCCTACGAGCAGTACTTC.